A selection of T cell receptor beta chains follows, all from one sample in a study of blood T cell repertoires in COVID-19. Sequenced by immunoSEQ multiplex PCR; TCRdb stores in-frame clones only, minus some. The sample lists 200,000 to 300,000 clones, approximately 91% occurring once. The sequencing sample was made of peripheral blood. The receptors derive from a human donor in a cohort sampled during active COVID-19. CDR3s include the opening cysteine and the closing phenylalanine or tryptophan. A D gene is named only where the DNA matches it firmly. Clone size is stated in some rows and not others, as once, few, many or a class when expanded.

v_call: TRBV24-1
d_call: TRBD2
clone_size: -
j_call: TRBJ2-5
cdr3_aa: CATSALAGTIRETQYF
cdr3_nt: TGTGCCACCAGTGCACTAGCGGGGACCATCCGGGAGACCCAGTACTTC

v_call: TRBV27
d_call: TRBD1
clone_size: -
j_call: TRBJ1-2
cdr3_aa: CASSPLPGDRDPNYGYTF
cdr3_nt: TGTGCCAGCAGTCCCCTGCCGGGGGACAGGGATCCCAACTATGGCTACACCTTC

v_call: TRBV29-1
d_call: -
clone_size: -
j_call: TRBJ2-1
cdr3_aa: CSVEGLSDSYNEQFF
cdr3_nt: TGCAGCGTCGAAGGACTTTCGGACTCCTACAATGAGCAGTTCTTC

v_call: TRBV19
d_call: TRBD1
clone_size: -
j_call: TRBJ2-7
cdr3_aa: CASSIAGTGSYEQYF
cdr3_nt: TGTGCCAGTAGTATAGCCGGGACAGGGTCCTACGAGCAGTACTTC

v_call: TRBV7-3
d_call: -
clone_size: few
j_call: TRBJ2-3
cdr3_aa: CASSLYTDTQYF
cdr3_nt: TGTGCCAGCAGCTTATACACAGATACGCAGTATTTT

v_call: TRBV12-3/TRBV12-4
d_call: -
clone_size: -
j_call: TRBJ2-7
cdr3_aa: CASSFQVSYEQYF
cdr3_nt: TGTGCCAGCAGTTTCCAGGTATCCTACGAGCAGTACTTC

v_call: TRBV7-2
d_call: TRBD1
clone_size: -
j_call: TRBJ2-7
cdr3_aa: CASSLRTGPDYEQYF
cdr3_nt: TGTGCCAGCAGCTTGAGGACAGGACCAGACTACGAGCAGTACTTC

v_call: TRBV15
d_call: -
clone_size: -
j_call: TRBJ1-1
cdr3_aa: CATSPGGGMNTEAFF
cdr3_nt: TGTGCCACCAGCCCTGGGGGGGGGATGAACACTGAAGCTTTCTTT

v_call: TRBV19
d_call: TRBD1
clone_size: -
j_call: TRBJ1-1
cdr3_aa: CASSNSYRGALNTEAFF
cdr3_nt: TGTGCCAGTAGTAACTCCTACAGGGGGGCGTTGAACACTGAAGCTTTCTTT

v_call: TRBV30
d_call: TRBD1
clone_size: -
j_call: TRBJ1-6
cdr3_aa: CAWSKPDRENSPLHF
cdr3_nt: TGTGCCTGGAGTAAACCTGACAGGGAAAATTCACCCCTCCACTTT

v_call: TRBV21-1
d_call: -
clone_size: -
j_call: TRBJ2-7
cdr3_aa: CASSKASLLLGTASYEQYF
cdr3_nt: TGTGCCAGCAGCAAAGCCTCCCTTCTTCTGGGGACAGCTTCATACGAGCAGTACTTC

v_call: TRBV28
d_call: -
clone_size: -
j_call: TRBJ2-7
cdr3_aa: CASSPGGGRNYEQYF
cdr3_nt: TGTGCCAGCAGTCCCGGTGGGGGGAGGAACTACGAGCAGTACTTC

v_call: TRBV19
d_call: TRBD1
clone_size: -
j_call: TRBJ1-2
cdr3_aa: CASSPGQAIRYGYTF
cdr3_nt: TGTGCCAGTAGCCCCGGACAGGCAATACGCTATGGCTACACCTTC

v_call: TRBV9
d_call: -
clone_size: -
j_call: TRBJ2-1
cdr3_aa: CASSVGGNYNEQFF
cdr3_nt: TGTGCCAGCAGCGTAGGCGGGAACTACAATGAGCAGTTCTTC

v_call: TRBV25-1
d_call: TRBD2
clone_size: -
j_call: TRBJ2-5
cdr3_aa: CASSGLSGKETQYF
cdr3_nt: TGTGCCAGCAGTGGACTTAGCGGGAAGGAGACCCAGTACTTC

v_call: TRBV19
d_call: TRBD1
clone_size: once
j_call: TRBJ2-7
cdr3_aa: CASTPGTGGGYEQYF
cdr3_nt: TGTGCCAGTACCCCAGGGACAGGGGGCGGCTACGAGCAGTACTTC

v_call: TRBV7-6
d_call: -
clone_size: -
j_call: TRBJ2-7
cdr3_aa: CASSLAGRGYEQYF
cdr3_nt: TGTGCCAGCAGCTTAGCCGGCAGGGGCTACGAGCAGTACTTC

v_call: TRBV28
d_call: TRBD2
clone_size: once
j_call: TRBJ2-7
cdr3_aa: CASSPVGAGGVEQYF
cdr3_nt: TGTGCCAGCAGTCCCGTGGGGGCGGGAGGGGTCGAGCAGTACTTC

v_call: TRBV6-2/TRBV6-3
d_call: -
clone_size: -
j_call: TRBJ1-1
cdr3_aa: CASSPTRGDLLWNTEAFF
cdr3_nt: TGTGCCAGCAGTCCGACTCGGGGAGATTTACTCTGGAACACTGAAGCTTTCTTT

v_call: TRBV9
d_call: -
clone_size: -
j_call: TRBJ2-7
cdr3_aa: CASSVGGGQAYEQYF
cdr3_nt: TGTGCCAGCAGCGTAGGGGGTGGACAAGCCTACGAGCAGTACTTC

v_call: TRBV6-5
d_call: -
clone_size: -
j_call: TRBJ1-2
cdr3_aa: CASSYSFRQAYGYTF
cdr3_nt: TGTGCCAGCAGTTACTCGTTCCGACAGGCCTATGGCTACACCTTC

v_call: TRBV6-4
d_call: TRBD2
clone_size: -
j_call: TRBJ2-1
cdr3_aa: CASSVNPTSGSPYNEQFF
cdr3_nt: TGTGCCAGCAGTGTCAACCCGACTAGCGGGAGCCCCTACAATGAGCAGTTCTTC

v_call: TRBV19
d_call: TRBD1
clone_size: -
j_call: TRBJ1-2
cdr3_aa: CASSLLTGAYGYTF
cdr3_nt: TGTGCCAGTAGTTTGTTGACAGGGGCCTATGGCTACACCTTC

v_call: TRBV28
d_call: TRBD1
clone_size: -
j_call: TRBJ2-7
cdr3_aa: CASSSQGEVGSYEQYF
cdr3_nt: TGTGCCAGCAGTAGCCAGGGGGAAGTGGGGTCCTACGAGCAGTACTTC

v_call: TRBV6-5
d_call: TRBD1
clone_size: -
j_call: TRBJ1-5
cdr3_aa: CASRRTGVGNQPQHF
cdr3_nt: TGTGCCAGCAGGAGAACAGGGGTCGGCAATCAGCCCCAGCATTTT

v_call: TRBV4-3
d_call: -
clone_size: -
j_call: TRBJ1-2
cdr3_aa: CASSQTGWRGSNGYTF
cdr3_nt: TGCGCCAGCAGCCAAACGGGCTGGCGGGGTTCCAATGGCTACACCTTC

v_call: TRBV27
d_call: TRBD1
clone_size: -
j_call: TRBJ1-1
cdr3_aa: CASSFEQGANTEAFF
cdr3_nt: TGTGCCAGCAGTTTCGAACAGGGGGCAAACACTGAAGCTTTCTTT

v_call: TRBV7-2
d_call: -
clone_size: -
j_call: TRBJ2-7
cdr3_aa: CASSPLGGPYEQYF
cdr3_nt: TGTGCCAGCAGCCCCTTGGGGGGGCCCTACGAGCAGTACTTC

v_call: TRBV6-6
d_call: TRBD1
clone_size: -
j_call: TRBJ1-1
cdr3_aa: CASSSLDREAFF
cdr3_nt: TGTGCCAGCAGTTCACTGGACAGGGAAGCTTTCTTT